This T cell receptor (beta chain) was sequenced in a study of cytomegalovirus exposure and HLA in healthy donors. Study-level information: Samples from HLA-typed donors yielded 85 million to 95 million unique TCRs in an early data release. Approximately 81% of 398 genotyped donors fell in the Caucasian-associated ancestry cluster. Broader study findings: In vitro confirmation showed a few CMV-associated chains to be CMV antigen specific.

CDR1 is LNHDA and CDR2 is SQIVND in the germline V gene (reference sequence). The CDR3 is made up of 15 amino acids. V lost 1 base and J 14 bases, leaving 22 bases between the germline ends. Details on this clone: Its antigen remains unknown.

PCR amplification relied on 60 Vbeta primers (plus 13 Jbeta primers). Sequenced by immunoSEQ multiplex PCR; TCRdb stores in-frame clones only, minus some. Of roughly 170,000 clones detected, 80% to 90% appear once; the ten largest clones hold 1% to 1.5%. The receptor comes from a girl aged 2 to 9 in good health and CMV-seropositive. Sample: PBMCs. The rearrangement uses TRBV19 and TRBJ2-3; D possibly corresponds to TRBD2 (5 bases). Here the CDR3 DNA reads TGTGCCAGTAGTATAGGTCGGGATAGATTGACGCCGTGGTATTTT. The encoded protein is CASSIGRDRLTPWYF.